This T cell receptor (beta chain) emerged from a study of beta chain features in type 1 diabetes. Study-wide background: In age, gender and cell yields, patients were similar to healthy donors. Sorted cells examined across all samples numbered 107,917,701. The study's findings and limits: People with Type 1 diabetes carried modestly yet significantly shorter TCRB CDR3s in all four CD4+ subsets.

Every bit of the isolated RNA underwent reverse transcription, so sequencing read expressed TCRB transcripts. Clones were read by immunoSEQ multiplex PCR, and TCRdb kept only the in-frame ones, dropping some. The sample includes some 70,000 clones, roughly 50% of them seen just once. This clone was detected only a few times. Its specificity is unknown. Staining for CD45RO/CCR7/CD25/CD127/CD95/CD27 allowed sorting of CD4+ naive, central memory, regulatory and stem cell-like memory cells. Every sorted population was more than 98% pure. The V end was cut by 2 bases, the J end by 1 base, with 8 bases between. This CDR3 comprises 13 residues. Germline CDR1 is GTSNPN and CDR2 is SVGIG (reference sequence).

The sequence was collected from a man aged 30-40 years with type 1 diabetes. V and J are TRBV30 and TRBJ1-1; a possible D gene is TRBD1 (5 bases). The sequenced sample consisted of central memory CD4+ T cells from blood. CDR3 sequence: CAWSWGQNTEAFF. The DNA of the CDR3 is TGTGCCTGGAGTTGGGGCCAGAACACTGAAGCTTTCTTT.